The 2 T cell receptor beta chains presented below share a single source sample, sequenced in a study of beta chain features in type 1 diabetes. Findings of the study overall: Significant though moderate, a shortening of TCRB CDR3s appeared in all four CD4+ subsets of Type 1 diabetes patients.

No antigen is known for these receptors. All of the isolated RNA was reverse transcribed, so expressed TCRB transcripts were sequenced. The assay was immunoSEQ multiplex PCR, and TCRdb's table has in-frame clones only and misses some. The table records around 160,000 clones, about 10% of them present only once. Sequenced: central memory CD4+ T cells from blood. Receptors were obtained from a woman aged 25 to 39 with type 1 diabetes.

V usage is TRBV4-1 and J usage is TRBJ1-5; D is possibly TRBD1 (5 bases). Germline V CDR1 and CDR2: MGHRA, YSYEKL. CDR3 size: 17 residues. V lost 4 bases, J lost 1 base, and 17 bases lay in between. The CDR3, as DNA: TGCGCCAGCAGCCGTGGGCAGAGCGGGGGAAGCAATCAGCCCCAGCATTTT. Protein sequence: CASSRGQSGGSNQPQHF.

The V and J genes are TRBV15 and TRBJ1-4, with TRBD1 as a possible D gene (5 bases). The V gene's germline CDR1 is LNHNV and CDR2 YYDKDF (reference sequence). The CDR3 runs to 15 residues. Trimming left V 0 bases short and J 4 bases short, with 9 bases between. The CDR3 spells CATSRDRAYNEKLFF. Here the CDR3 DNA reads TGTGCCACCAGCAGAGACAGGGCGTATAATGAAAAACTGTTTTTT.